Each of the 6 T cell receptor beta chains below was sequenced from the same sample in a study of T cell responses to AZD1222 COVID-19 vaccine. The method was immunoSEQ multiplex PCR; TCRdb's version includes in-frame clones alone and lacks a portion of them. Of tens of thousands of clones listed, 70% to 90% are singletons. The sequences come from peripheral blood, collected on day 0 of AZD1222 vaccination. These receptors were obtained from an adult in good health.

The gene calls are TRBV5-1 and TRBJ1-3; TRBD1 matches at 8 bases. CDR1 and CDR2 (germline): SGHRS, YFSETQ. J was trimmed by 1 base and V by 6 bases; bases with no gene match: 6. This CDR3 has 15 residues. CDR3 coding DNA: TGCGCCAGCACGTTGCAGGGGGCTTCTGGAAACACCATATATTTT. Translating gives CASTLQGASGNTIYF.

The genes are TRBV5-1 and TRBJ1-1; TRBD1 matches 10 bases. Per germline, CDR1 SGHRS and CDR2 YFSETQ. Trimming cost V 0 bases and J 6 bases; bases outside gene matches: 2. This CDR3 comprises 14 residues. CDR3 residues: CASSLGGQGAEAFF. In DNA, the CDR3 is TGCGCCAGCAGCTTGGGTGGACAGGGGGCTGAAGCTTTCTTT.

The chain employs TRBV6-4 and TRBJ1-5; 10 bases match TRBD1. This CDR3 region has 17 residues. Germline CDR1 is MRHNA and CDR2 is SNTAGT. The V and J ends lost 5 bases and 0 bases, in that order; junction bases with no gene match: 7. CDR3 in amino acids: CASSPGQGLDSNQPQHF. In DNA form, the CDR3 reads TGTGCCAGCAGTCCGGGACAGGGGCTTGATAGCAATCAGCCCCAGCATTTT.

The V gene is TRBV5-1, the J gene TRBJ1-1; 10 positions match TRBD1. CDR1 is SGHRS, CDR2 YFSETQ, per germline. The trim removed 0 bases at V and 3 bases at J, leaving 2 bases unmatched. This CDR3 has 15 residues. CDR3 sequence (DNA): TGCGCCAGCAGCTTGGATGGGACAGGGGACACTGAAGCTTTCTTT. Encoded protein: CASSLDGTGDTEAFF. Drawing the rest from reference TRBV5-1 and TRBJ1-1, the complete variable domain is KAGVTQTPRYLIKTRGQQVTLSCSPISGHRSVSWYQQTPGQGLQFLFEYFSETQRNKGNFPGRFSGRQFSNSRSEMNVSTLELGDSALYLCASSLDGTGDTEAFFGQGTRLTVV.

V and J are TRBV19 and TRBJ1-2; 12 bases agree with TRBD1. This CDR3 has 17 amino acids. Germline trimming cut 3 bases from V and 8 bases from J; bases unmatched to any gene: 13. Germline assignment: CDR1 LNHDA and CDR2 SQIVND (reference sequence). CDR3 region: CASSIGGTGGAGRGYTF. CDR3 coding DNA: TGTGCCAGTAGTATTGGAGGGACAGGGGGCGCGGGACGAGGCTACACCTTC. Full variable domain (rest looked up from reference TRBV19 and TRBJ1-2): DGGITQSPKYLFRKEGQNVTLSCEQNLNHDAMYWYRQDPGQGLRLIYYSQIVNDFQKGDIAEGYSVSREKKESFPLTVTSAQKNPTAFYLCASSIGGTGGAGRGYTFGSGTRLTVV.

The V and J genes are TRBV5-4 and TRBJ2-7; a possible D gene is TRBD2 (6 bases). Trimming cost V 4 bases and J 4 bases, with 15 bases left between them. CDR3 length equals 14 residues. Germline CDR1 reads SGHNT; CDR2 reads YYREEE (reference sequence). CDR3 residues: CASSGEVGSYEQYF. The CDR3 coding sequence is TGTGCCAGCAGCGGGGAGGTTGGGTCGTACGAGCAGTACTTC. Combining the CDR3 with reference TRBV5-4 and TRBJ2-7 gives the whole variable domain ETGVTQSPTHLIKTRGQQVTLRCSSQSGHNTVSWYQQALGQGPQFIFQYYREEENGRGNFPPRFSGLQFPNYSSELNVNALELDDSALYLCASSGEVGSYEQYFGPGTRLTVT.